This entry is about one TCR beta chain. Germline assignment: CDR1 SGHRS and CDR2 YFSETQ. After removal of 5 bases from V and 1 base from J, the junction contained 6 bases not matched to a gene. This CDR3 region has 14 residues. TCRdb reprocessed the RT-PCR reads via MiXCR and lists one record per CDR3 protein. Of 550,000 to 750,000 distinct CDR3 sequences in the sample, 13% to 15% were seen once. The clonotype was recovered from a female donor in good health, serving as a healthy control. The sequenced sample consisted of memory CD4+ T cells from blood. This chain uses TRBV5-1 with TRBJ2-7, with 7 bases matching TRBD1. The chain's CDR3 is CASRGTDRSYEQYF. The CDR3 DNA sequence: TGCGCCAGCAGAGGGACAGACAGATCCTACGAGCAGTACTTC.